The present T cell receptor beta chain was sequenced within a study of blood T cells in healthy people across ages (dated by TCRdb to the mid-2010s). For context, the study as a whole: In model experiments, template switching captured roughly one uniquely barcoded TCR beta cDNA molecule for every two T cells. Age-related changes in TCR beta repertoire diversity were measured in the study by deep sequencing normalized with unique cDNA molecular identifiers. The donors were split into four age groups: young (average 16 years), middle-aged (over 35), aged (around 67) and long-lived (about 74). Two additional independent replicas of 1 million unique cDNA reads from the same blood draw were analyzed for two donors (one aged 18 to 29 and one aged 80 or older). Points the paper makes about the study in general: Estimates of total diversity based on one million sequenced T cells were regarded as lower bounds and as underestimates. Because the CMV infection status of the donors was unknown, age-related changes in expanded clonotypes may potentially have been confounded. Observed TCR beta diversity correlated strongly with the percentage of naive T cells measured by flow cytometry. Compared with the aged group, the long-lived group had more naive CD4+ T cells, fewer expanded clones and increased TCR diversity, a pattern suggesting age selection. As age increased, observed TCR beta diversity per million T cells dropped in a roughly linear way, and a significant reduction was already evident by age about 40. Since profiling was done on bulk unsorted PBMCs, naive and antigen-experienced compartments could not be conclusively compared.

In regard to this clonotype: Its antigen is unknown. One base away there is no much larger clone; base qualities are not given.

The donors were roughly 38 Caucasian individuals from Russia, aged 6 to 90 years, who were systemically healthy. Around 10 milliliters of peripheral blood were collected from each donor into EDTA-treated Vacutainer tubes. Ficoll-Paque density-gradient centrifugation was used to isolate PBMCs, with at least 6.5 million per sample. Trizol reagent was used to extract total RNA from PBMCs, with at least 6 micrograms per sample. For every donor, flow cytometry on a PBMC aliquot measured the percentage of naive CD45RAhigh/CD27high T cells. Receptor libraries were prepared by 5' RACE. The listed sequencing device is Illumina HiSeq 2500. A second PCR of about 6 to 11 cycles was performed with a sample-barcoded 5' primer and a J-beta primer mix. A unique molecular identifier was introduced onto each TCR beta cDNA molecule by a template-switch 5' adaptor carrying 12 random nucleotides. At least 3 million CDR3-containing paired-end reads were obtained from each sample. First-strand cDNA synthesis was performed from all RNA using the Mint cDNA synthesis kit, with priming by a TRBC-specific oligonucleotide. After uracil-DNA glycosylase treatment, a first 18-cycle PCR used universal primers M1SS and BC2_uni_R on all cDNA. The authors' analysis ran thus. Normalization of each sample was performed by random selection of 1 million high-quality reads, each carrying a distinct molecular identifier. Instead of being binned into consensus sequences, reads with shared molecular identifiers were discarded. MiTCR, with a Q25 quality threshold and the strictest error-elimination algorithm, was used for CDR3 identification, clonotype clustering and error correction. A nonparametric unseen species model with Euler transformation was used to estimate a lower bound on total TCR beta diversity. TCRdb reran the public reads through fastp at Q25 and MiXCR, keeping productive beta chains. Identical CDR3 proteins give one entry, which carries the most common genes and DNA. The V and J calls here are based on TCRdb, not the publication. The sample has hundreds of thousands of distinct CDR3 sequences on record, roughly 25% of them singletons. 9.4% of the sample comes from the top ten.

This sample also belongs to another study, concerning T cells of mothers and their children. From that second study: Nine systemically healthy Caucasian individuals served as donors, namely three mothers together with their six children. cDNA synthesis used all of the extracted RNA, with around 1.4 ug of RNA in each 15 ul reaction. In the second PCR, sample barcodes and 2-4 random nucleotides were introduced via the M1S primer. Over 10 million TCR beta CDR3 reads came from each mother, compared with some 3 million reads from each child. Thymic selection similarly shapes TCR recombination output in related and unrelated pairs, with minor effect from inherited differences. Normalized repertoire overlap in related mother-child pairs was always slightly higher than in unrelated mother-child pairs, but the difference was never significant. No persistent microchimeric T cell clones were found, with a detection sensitivity of around 100 clones per million clonotypes. The study used deep NGS to compare TCR beta repertoires of mothers and children, seeking features distinguishing related mother-child pairs from unrelated individuals. The mean age was roughly 40 +/- 4 years for the mothers and approximately 11 +/- 4 years for the children. After adapter ligation with NEBNext reagents, the libraries were sequenced on Illumina HiSeq 2000 with 100+100 nt paired-end reads. To prevent cross-contamination, the mother and child libraries were prepared one month apart and sequenced in separate runs. For each donor, between about 500,000 and 2,000,000 distinct TCR beta clonotypes were identified. Naive TCR beta clonotypes were estimated from low-frequency clonotypes matched to each donor's FACS-determined naive share, without sorting.

Sequencing input: blood. This sequence was found in a boy aged 10-17 years in good health.

DNA sequence: TGTGCCAGCAGTCCATATCCCCCCAGGGGTGGCAACGAGCAGTACTTC. Translated, this is CASSPYPPRGGNEQYF. This sequence uses TRBV27 and TRBJ2-7; TRBD1 might be the D gene, on 6 matching bases. Per the germline V gene (reference sequence), MNHEY is the CDR1 and SMNVEV is the CDR2. The CDR3 numbers 16 residues from cysteine through phenylalanine. Only the CDR3 DNA stays, 48 bases, in frame from base 1. V drops 5 bases and J drops 5 bases, leaving 22 bases in between.